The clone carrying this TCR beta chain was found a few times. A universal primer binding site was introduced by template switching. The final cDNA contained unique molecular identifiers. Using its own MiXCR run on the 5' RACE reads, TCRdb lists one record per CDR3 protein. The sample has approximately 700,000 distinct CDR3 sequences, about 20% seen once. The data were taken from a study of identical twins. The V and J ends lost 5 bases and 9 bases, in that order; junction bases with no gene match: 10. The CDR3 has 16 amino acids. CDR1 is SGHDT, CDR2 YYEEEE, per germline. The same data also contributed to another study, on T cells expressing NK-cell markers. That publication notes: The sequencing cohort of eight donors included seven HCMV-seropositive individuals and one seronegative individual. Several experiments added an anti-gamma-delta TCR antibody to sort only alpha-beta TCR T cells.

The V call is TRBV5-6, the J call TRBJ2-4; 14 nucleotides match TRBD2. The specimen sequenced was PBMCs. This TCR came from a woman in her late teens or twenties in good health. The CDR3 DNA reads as TGTGCCAGCAGGCCGGGACTAGCGGGAGCAGGGATCATTCAGTACTTC. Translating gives CASRPGLAGAGIIQYF.